The entry that follows covers one TCR beta chain sequence. Its specificity is not known. These data come from a study of vaccination and CD4 T cells after COVID-19. Study in general: Comprising six males and four females, the convalescent participants counted two Hispanic individuals among them. The peptides that stimulated the cells were overlapping spike peptides from SARS-CoV-2, HCoV-NL63, HCoV-OC43 and HCoV-229E. Points from the study as a whole: In convalescent patients, a median approximately 90% of reactive clones appeared only post-vaccination. Convalescent patients had 304 of 307 vaccine-specific clones showing spike mono-reactivity.

Treatment meaning: roughly nine-day PBMC culture with coronavirus spike peptide pools or control peptides (ViraFEST assay). Samples of CD4+ T cells were obtained from the unexposed donor before the COVID-19 pandemic (2011-2018). Cultured CD4+ T cells had their DNA profiled by the Oncomine TCR Beta short-read assay. The template was genomic DNA from cultured CD4+ T cells. TCRdb passed the PCR reads through MiXCR, listing each CDR3 protein once. The sample lists fewer than 11,000 distinct CDR3 sequences, 30% seen once, with roughly 13% in the top ten. Trimming cost V 1 base and J 7 bases; bases outside gene matches: 7. This CDR3 spans 14 amino acids. Germline values: CDR1 MNHEY, CDR2 SMNVEV (reference sequence).

The chain carries TRBV27 and TRBJ2-7, with TRBD2 identical over 7 bases. Sequences were obtained from CD4+ T cells from blood, cultured in vitro. This TCR was sampled from a human donor in good health. The CDR3 coding sequence is TGTGCCAGCAGTTTATTGGGAGGGGTTGAAGAGCAGTACTTC. It encodes CASSLLGGVEEQYF.